The rows below give T cell receptor beta chains drawn from one sample of a study of cytomegalovirus exposure and HLA in healthy donors. Sequencing was performed with immunoSEQ multiplex PCR; in TCRdb, only in-frame clones are kept and a portion is missing. The table shows about 180,000 clones, with more than 70% occurring only once. The sequencing input was PBMCs. The source is a boy under 10 years old in good health and CMV-seronegative. Each CDR3 is given with its conserved first and last residue. D genes are given only for firm matches.

CASSGIGGSYQETQYF	TRBV2	TRBD1
CASSYRGEFYEQYF	TRBV6-6	-
CASSSWGQIYEQYF	TRBV5-1	TRBD1
CASSLWGGRTLRGNEKLFF	TRBV28	-
CASGLVPFQGDEQFF	TRBV12-5	-
CASSLSIAGADAGELFF	TRBV27	TRBD2
CASSFQITNEKLFF	TRBV5-5	-
CASSKDTIYEQYF	TRBV5-8	-
CASSIPGLADTGELFF	TRBV10-2	TRBD2
CASRLTTSNPSYEQYF	TRBV28	TRBD2
CASSTQAGRYEQYF	TRBV19	-
CATSRERGWGSHSYNEQFF	TRBV15	-
CASRSGGIDTQYF	TRBV6-1	-
CASSYRTENTEAFF	TRBV6-5	-
CARSFRGWSSTEAFF	TRBV5-3	-
CASSLGRNTEAFF	TRBV7-9	-
CASSLRLAGAYEQFF	TRBV7-6	TRBD2
CASSVTGTPVPHTF	TRBV5-4	-
CASSLRRLAIYNEQFF	TRBV27	-
CASSQVGGDGNEQFF	TRBV4-2	TRBD2
CAEGLPRVF	TRBV12-5	-
CASSSRLAGYYEQYF	TRBV7-9	TRBD2
CASRRGIILLGEKLFF	TRBV2	-
CASLWDGRPYEQYF	TRBV2	-
CATSRVQGSGYTF	TRBV25-1	-
CSGEVGQDNEQFF	TRBV29-1	TRBD1
CASSLEVGGEGLISTGELFF	TRBV5-4	TRBD2
CASSFSPRGIDEKLFF	TRBV6-5	-
CASSSRTGGRNTEAFF	TRBV11-2	TRBD1
CASSMSGTDTQYF	TRBV5-4	-
CASSPSKGDYNEQFF	TRBV25-1	-
CASSEDSEETQYF	TRBV2	-
CASSPGTTESEAFF	TRBV27	-